A selection of T cell receptor beta chains follows, all from one sample in a study of blood T cell repertoires in COVID-19. Assay: immunoSEQ multiplex PCR; the TCRdb copy retains only in-frame clones and omits some. This sample has some 38,000 clones, with roughly nine tenths found just once. Sequenced input: peripheral blood. These receptors came from a woman under 40 in a cohort sampled during active COVID-19. Each CDR3 is given with its conserved first and last residue. The D gene is left open where the match is weak. Some rows mark clone size as missing; the rest say once, few, many or name a class of expanded clone.

cdr3_nt: TGTGCCAGCAGCTGGACAGAAAATAGCAATCAGCCCCAGCATTTT; cdr3_aa: CASSWTENSNQPQHF; clone_size: NA; d_call: NA; v_call: TRBV28; j_call: TRBJ1-5
cdr3_nt: TGTGCCAGCAGCTTAGTTAGCGTAAGCTCCTACGAGCAGTACTTC; cdr3_aa: CASSLVSVSSYEQYF; clone_size: NA; d_call: NA; v_call: TRBV7-2; j_call: TRBJ2-7
cdr3_nt: TGTGCCAGCATCGGGACCGGGGAGCTGTTTTTT; cdr3_aa: CASIGTGELFF; clone_size: NA; d_call: NA; v_call: TRBV6-5; j_call: TRBJ2-2
cdr3_nt: TGTGCCAGCAGTGAAGCGCTTATCGGACGAGGGACAAGGTACGAGCAGTACTTC; cdr3_aa: CASSEALIGRGTRYEQYF; clone_size: NA; d_call: NA; v_call: TRBV6-1; j_call: TRBJ2-7
cdr3_nt: TGTGCCAGTAGTCGCCTCTATAACCGGGACAGATTTTCCTACGAGCAGTACTTC; cdr3_aa: CASSRLYNRDRFSYEQYF; clone_size: NA; d_call: TRBD1; v_call: TRBV19; j_call: TRBJ2-7
cdr3_nt: TGTGCCACCAGTGATTTGGTGGGAGCGGGAGAGACCCAGTACTTC; cdr3_aa: CATSDLVGAGETQYF; clone_size: NA; d_call: NA; v_call: TRBV24-1; j_call: TRBJ2-5
cdr3_nt: TGTGCCAGCAGCTTGCAGAACACTGAAGCTTTCTTT; cdr3_aa: CASSLQNTEAFF; clone_size: NA; d_call: NA; v_call: TRBV5-4; j_call: TRBJ1-1
cdr3_nt: TGTGCCACCAGTCGGCAGGGGCGAAGTATCGGGGAGCTGTTTTTT; cdr3_aa: CATSRQGRSIGELFF; clone_size: NA; d_call: NA; v_call: TRBV24-1; j_call: TRBJ2-2
cdr3_nt: TGTGCCAGCAGTTACGGGACAGGATTCTCCTACAATGAGCAGTTCTTC; cdr3_aa: CASSYGTGFSYNEQFF; clone_size: once; d_call: TRBD1; v_call: TRBV9; j_call: TRBJ2-1
cdr3_nt: TGTGCCAGCAGGGACTTCGGGGATGGCTACACCTTC; cdr3_aa: CASRDFGDGYTF; clone_size: NA; d_call: NA; v_call: TRBV6-5; j_call: TRBJ1-2
cdr3_nt: TGTGCCAGTAGTCAGGCCCGCGGGGGGACCGGGGAGCTGTTTTTT; cdr3_aa: CASSQARGGTGELFF; clone_size: NA; d_call: TRBD2; v_call: TRBV19; j_call: TRBJ2-2
cdr3_nt: TGTGCCAGTAGTATTTGGCGCAATCAGCCCCAGCATTTT; cdr3_aa: CASSIWRNQPQHF; clone_size: NA; d_call: NA; v_call: TRBV19; j_call: TRBJ1-5
cdr3_nt: TGCGCCAGCAGGGAAGCGGGACTAGCAAAATTCCTTTCCTACGAGCAGTACTTC; cdr3_aa: CASREAGLAKFLSYEQYF; clone_size: NA; d_call: TRBD2; v_call: TRBV10-1; j_call: TRBJ2-7
cdr3_nt: TGTGCCAGCAGTTACGCGGGAGGGCCCTACGAGCAGTACTTC; cdr3_aa: CASSYAGGPYEQYF; clone_size: NA; d_call: TRBD2; v_call: TRBV6-5; j_call: TRBJ2-7
cdr3_nt: TGTGCCAGCAGTTACTCGCCGACTAGCGGGATCTACAATGAGCAGTTCTTC; cdr3_aa: CASSYSPTSGIYNEQFF; clone_size: medium-sized; d_call: TRBD2; v_call: TRBV6-2/TRBV6-3; j_call: TRBJ2-1
cdr3_nt: TGTGCCAGCAGCTTAGGCGGCGACGGGGGTAGAGGGCAGTACTTC; cdr3_aa: CASSLGGDGGRGQYF; clone_size: NA; d_call: NA; v_call: TRBV13; j_call: TRBJ2-7
cdr3_nt: TGTGCCAGCAGTTGGGCTGGGAATGAGCAGTTCTTC; cdr3_aa: CASSWAGNEQFF; clone_size: NA; d_call: NA; v_call: TRBV12-3/TRBV12-4; j_call: TRBJ2-1
cdr3_nt: TGCAGCGTCCGGGAAGAACAGGGGTATGGCTACACCTTC; cdr3_aa: CSVREEQGYGYTF; clone_size: NA; d_call: TRBD1; v_call: TRBV29-1; j_call: TRBJ1-2
cdr3_nt: TGCGCCAGCAGTCCTCGGGACAGGGGAAGCTCTGGGGCCAACGTCCTGACTTTC; cdr3_aa: CASSPRDRGSSGANVLTF; clone_size: NA; d_call: TRBD1; v_call: TRBV5-1; j_call: TRBJ2-6
cdr3_nt: TGTGCCAGCAAGTTGGACACTTCAAGGGGCGAGCAGTACTTC; cdr3_aa: CASKLDTSRGEQYF; clone_size: NA; d_call: NA; v_call: TRBV5-4; j_call: TRBJ2-7
cdr3_nt: TGTGCCAGCAGACAGGACAGGGGGATCTCCACAGATACGCAGTATTTT; cdr3_aa: CASRQDRGISTDTQYF; clone_size: NA; d_call: TRBD1; v_call: TRBV28; j_call: TRBJ2-3
cdr3_nt: TGTGCCAGCAGTCCCCTAGCGACCCAAGAGACCCAGTACTTC; cdr3_aa: CASSPLATQETQYF; clone_size: NA; d_call: NA; v_call: TRBV3-1/TRBV3-2; j_call: TRBJ2-5
cdr3_nt: TGTGCCAGCAGTGAAGCGGGAGGGCCGAACATTCAGTACTTC; cdr3_aa: CASSEAGGPNIQYF; clone_size: NA; d_call: TRBD2; v_call: TRBV6-1; j_call: TRBJ2-4
cdr3_nt: TGTGCCAGCAGCCTCCGGGAGAACACTGAAGCTTTCTTT; cdr3_aa: CASSLRENTEAFF; clone_size: NA; d_call: NA; v_call: TRBV6-6; j_call: TRBJ1-1
cdr3_nt: TGTGCCAGCAGCGGTAGGGGGCATGGGGTTAATTCACCCCTCCACTTT; cdr3_aa: CASSGRGHGVNSPLHF; clone_size: NA; d_call: TRBD1; v_call: TRBV5-6; j_call: TRBJ1-6